The rows below give T cell receptor beta chains drawn from one sample of a study of monozygotic twins with inflammatory bowel disease. TCRdb reprocessed the 5' RACE reads and keeps a single row for each CDR3 protein, giving no DNA. The sample's table shows about 380,000 distinct CDR3 sequences. The specimen sequenced was blood. The receptor set was obtained from a human donor with ulcerative colitis or Crohn's disease, or a healthy co-twin of an affected twin (not recorded which). CDR3s include the opening cysteine and the closing phenylalanine or tryptophan.

cdr3_aa: CASSLRGARYGYTF
v_call: TRBV5-6
j_call: TRBJ1-2

cdr3_aa: CASSQPRNPRDFYIRSYEQYF
v_call: TRBV4-2
j_call: TRBJ2-7

cdr3_aa: CASSLATSRETQYF
v_call: TRBV5-1
j_call: TRBJ2-5

cdr3_aa: CSASSSGGADTQYF
v_call: TRBV20-1
j_call: TRBJ2-3

cdr3_aa: CASSSDRGGEKLFF
v_call: TRBV12-3/TRBV12-4
j_call: TRBJ1-4

cdr3_aa: CSAIYRAHTDTQYF
v_call: TRBV20-1
j_call: TRBJ2-3

cdr3_aa: CATSRASGGAETQYF
v_call: TRBV15
j_call: TRBJ2-5

cdr3_aa: CSARRGGMGTEAFF
v_call: TRBV20-1
j_call: TRBJ1-1

cdr3_aa: CASSPGLVQGEQFF
v_call: TRBV12-3/TRBV12-4
j_call: TRBJ2-1

cdr3_aa: CASSSNPTYEQYF
v_call: TRBV7-3
j_call: TRBJ2-7

cdr3_aa: CASGSAGTGTDTQYF
v_call: TRBV12-5
j_call: TRBJ2-3

cdr3_aa: CASQLSTGNSYNEQFF
v_call: TRBV5-1
j_call: TRBJ2-1

cdr3_aa: CASSLDRGQAVHEQYF
v_call: TRBV7-2
j_call: TRBJ2-7

cdr3_aa: CASILRGGAPCNQPQHF
v_call: TRBV7-3
j_call: TRBJ1-5

cdr3_aa: CAISRGIANTGELFF
v_call: TRBV10-3
j_call: TRBJ2-2

cdr3_aa: CASTYRGQETQYF
v_call: TRBV25-1
j_call: TRBJ2-5

cdr3_aa: CASTQGVSYNEQFF
v_call: TRBV6-1
j_call: TRBJ2-1

cdr3_aa: CASSLSIPGQPQHF
v_call: TRBV27
j_call: TRBJ1-5

cdr3_aa: CSARGFYSNQPQHF
v_call: TRBV20-1
j_call: TRBJ1-5

cdr3_aa: CASSLSYARLTEAFF
v_call: TRBV7-2
j_call: TRBJ1-1

cdr3_aa: CASRGRRNQPRHF
v_call: TRBV6-2/TRBV6-3
j_call: TRBJ1-5

cdr3_aa: CASWWGRGNYNEQFF
v_call: TRBV27
j_call: TRBJ2-1

cdr3_aa: CASTQSGLAGENQETQYF
v_call: TRBV6-2/TRBV6-3
j_call: TRBJ2-5

cdr3_aa: CASRQRRGTEAFF
v_call: TRBV7-3
j_call: TRBJ1-1

cdr3_aa: CASSLAIAASYEQYF
v_call: TRBV7-8
j_call: TRBJ2-7

cdr3_aa: CASSIVSSGANVLTF
v_call: TRBV19
j_call: TRBJ2-6

cdr3_aa: CASSLQDRYEQYF
v_call: TRBV7-9
j_call: TRBJ2-7

cdr3_aa: CASSLGGEYYNEQFF
v_call: TRBV11-2
j_call: TRBJ2-1

cdr3_aa: CASSLGGGLLSGNTIYF
v_call: TRBV7-2
j_call: TRBJ1-3

cdr3_aa: CASSWRGTGGVDTQYF
v_call: TRBV7-2
j_call: TRBJ2-3

cdr3_aa: CAIRGTGENEKLFF
v_call: TRBV10-3
j_call: TRBJ1-4

cdr3_aa: CASSSGTPTDTQYF
v_call: TRBV5-1
j_call: TRBJ2-3

cdr3_aa: CSGAVGSGWNTEAFF
v_call: TRBV20-1
j_call: TRBJ1-1

cdr3_aa: CASSQGVDSYEQYF
v_call: TRBV4-2
j_call: TRBJ2-7

cdr3_aa: CASSPQIRGQTSTDTQYF
v_call: TRBV18
j_call: TRBJ2-3

cdr3_aa: CASTKLAETQETQYF
v_call: TRBV3-1
j_call: TRBJ2-5

cdr3_aa: CASSQGNGRTYEQYF
v_call: TRBV4-3
j_call: TRBJ2-7

cdr3_aa: CSARWGPNEQFF
v_call: TRBV20-1
j_call: TRBJ2-1

cdr3_aa: CASSEGLINTQYF
v_call: TRBV2
j_call: TRBJ2-3

cdr3_aa: CSARVEDTIYF
v_call: TRBV20-1
j_call: TRBJ1-3

cdr3_aa: CASSSSGVYNEQFF
v_call: TRBV7-6
j_call: TRBJ2-1

cdr3_aa: CSAWQRGNTIYF
v_call: TRBV20-1
j_call: TRBJ1-3

cdr3_aa: CASSRQGADQPQHF
v_call: TRBV6-2/TRBV6-3
j_call: TRBJ1-5

cdr3_aa: CASSYLIAYNEQFF
v_call: TRBV6-6
j_call: TRBJ2-1

cdr3_aa: CASTQSPTYEQYF
v_call: TRBV6-5
j_call: TRBJ2-7

cdr3_aa: CASSLSGMGNTIYF
v_call: TRBV27
j_call: TRBJ1-3

cdr3_aa: CASSPWTGNINEQFF
v_call: TRBV5-1
j_call: TRBJ2-1

cdr3_aa: CASSLLVTENQPQHF
v_call: TRBV28
j_call: TRBJ1-5

cdr3_aa: CSVGEGSSNQPQHF
v_call: TRBV29-1
j_call: TRBJ1-5

cdr3_aa: CASSFSDSYNEQFF
v_call: TRBV12-3/TRBV12-4
j_call: TRBJ2-1

cdr3_aa: CSARGPGLAGTDTQYF
v_call: TRBV20-1
j_call: TRBJ2-3

cdr3_aa: CATSQTSYEQYF
v_call: TRBV24-1
j_call: TRBJ2-7

cdr3_aa: CSASRGGANTGELFF
v_call: TRBV20-1
j_call: TRBJ2-2

cdr3_aa: CASSSHGATNEKLFF
v_call: TRBV9
j_call: TRBJ1-4

cdr3_aa: CASSRELAGGSSNSYEQYF
v_call: TRBV4-2
j_call: TRBJ2-7

cdr3_aa: CSAIQGANEKLFF
v_call: TRBV20-1
j_call: TRBJ1-4